These 32 T cell receptor beta chains originate from one sample sequenced in a study of low-dose radiotherapy and immunotherapy resistance in tumors. Gene-specific TRAV and TRBV primers were used for first-strand cDNA, covering alpha and beta chains. TCRs were put through approximately 20 PCR cycles of amplification with Phusion. A constant-region primer and the V-primer adapter served as the primer pair. Via MiXCR, TCRdb re-called the reads, giving one row per CDR3 protein. The sample gives more than 15,000 distinct CDR3 sequences, roughly 70% of which show up once; approximately 5.2% is in the top ten. All receptors derive from a human donor with advanced metastatic prostate, ovarian, gallbladder or colorectal cancer (not recorded which). This table probably holds off-target reads from a library built for another chain.

V usage is TRBV10-3 and J usage is TRBJ2-3, with D maybe TRBD2 (5 bases). CDR3 length equals 13 residues. Germline-derived CDR1 and CDR2 are ENHRY and SYGVKD. V gave up 6 bases and J gave up 5 bases, with 12 bases separating them. CDR3 sequence: CAIRLRGGDTQYF. The CDR3 nucleotides are TGTGCCATCAGGCTCCGGGGTGGAGATACGCAGTATTTT.

This chain connects TRBV28 to TRBJ1-2; a possible D gene is TRBD1 (6 bases). V was pared by 7 bases and J by 10 bases, with 19 bases between. The CDR3 totals 13 residues. CDR1 is MDHEN, CDR2 SYDVKM, per germline. The CDR3 DNA follows: TGTGCCAGCATGTTTTTGGGGGCGACTGACTACACCTTC. This codes for CASMFLGATDYTF.

The chain has TRBV4-2 and TRBJ1-4; 7 nucleotides align to TRBD1. This CDR3 spans 15 amino acids. The ends lost 1 base at V and 5 bases at J; junction bases unmatched: 4. Germline V gene lookup returns CDR1 LGHNA and CDR2 YNFKEQ. The CDR3 region has the DNA TGTGCCAGCAGCCAAGCCTCGGGACAGAATGAAAAACTGTTTTTT. This translates into CASSQASGQNEKLFF.

The V and J genes are TRBV18 and TRBJ1-5; D is uncertain. CDR3 size: 16 residues. V was clipped by 3 bases and J by 5 bases, with 17 bases between them. CDR1 and CDR2 from the germline V gene are KGHSH and LQKENI. CDR3 residues: CASSPSKTGLYQPQHF. CDR3 nucleotide sequence: TGTGCCAGCTCACCTTCTAAAACCGGATTATATCAGCCCCAGCATTTT.

This clonotype has just a few counts. This chain connects TRBV14 to TRBJ2-7; weak D call: TRBD2 (6 bases). This CDR3 has 17 residues. V shed 0 bases and J shed 5 bases, with 20 bases lying between them. Per the germline V gene, CDR1 is SGHDN and CDR2 is FVKESK. Here the CDR3 reads CASSQDFWAGPQDEQYF. CDR3 coding DNA: TGTGCCAGCAGCCAAGATTTTTGGGCGGGGCCCCAGGACGAGCAGTACTTC. Using reference TRBV14 and TRBJ2-7 for the parts outside the CDR3, the full variable domain is EAGVTQFPSHSVIEKGQTVTLRCDPISGHDNLYWYRRVMGKEIKFLLHFVKESKQDESGMPNNRFLAERTGGTYSTLKVQPAELEDSGVYFCASSQDFWAGPQDEQYFGPGTRLTVT.

This clonotype was seen once. The chain links TRBV6-6 to TRBJ2-4; TRBD1 aligns across 10 bases. The CDR3 consists of 18 residues. V shed 4 bases, J shed 0 bases, and the junction held 9 bases outside the gene matches. Germline CDR1 and CDR2: MNHNY and SVGAGI (reference sequence). CDR3 DNA sequence: TGTGCCAGCAGTTTGACCGGGACAGGGGTTATAGCCAAAAACATTCAGTACTTC. The encoded protein is CASSLTGTGVIAKNIQYF.

The chain carries TRBV5-4 and TRBJ2-1; D may be TRBD2 (5 bases). Per the germline V gene, CDR1 is SGHNT and CDR2 is YYREEE (reference sequence). Trimming cost V 4 bases and J 6 bases, with 14 bases left between them. CDR3 length equals 14 residues. The CDR3 nucleotides read TGTGCCAGCAGCAGCCCAGAGGGTCCCAATGAGCAGTTCTTC. This gives the protein CASSSPEGPNEQFF.

V and J are TRBV19 and TRBJ1-2, with 10 bases that match TRBD1. J was trimmed by 0 bases and V by 6 bases; bases with no gene match: 10. Germline CDR1 LNHDA, CDR2 SQIVND (reference sequence). The CDR3 sequence is 17 residues long. This CDR3 is CASSNRDRGPANYGYTF. CDR3 coding DNA: TGTGCCAGTAGCAACCGGGACAGGGGCCCAGCTAACTATGGCTACACCTTC.

The table lists this clonotype with a few counts. The genes are TRBV10-2 and TRBJ2-3; the match to TRBD2 covers 8 bases. The germline V gene encodes CDR1 WSHSY and CDR2 SAAADI. V gave up 4 bases and J gave up 6 bases; unmatched junction bases: 9. This CDR3 region has 15 residues. The DNA of the CDR3 is TGCGCCAGCAGTGTGGCTTCGGGAGGGCTCGATACGCAGTATTTT. Amino acids: CASSVASGGLDTQYF.

The chain uses TRBV6-1 and TRBJ2-2; D might be TRBD1 (5 bases). V was pared by 7 bases and J by 4 bases, with 13 bases between. The CDR3 is 14 amino acids. Germline V CDR1 and CDR2: MNHNS, SASEGT. CDR3 nucleotide sequence: TGTGCCAGCATCCACGCAGGGTTCACCGGGGAGCTGTTTTTT. It encodes CASIHAGFTGELFF.

This clonotype was detected only a few times. The chain's CDR3 is CASSLIPGGNQPQHF. CDR3 nucleotide sequence: TGCGCCAGCAGCTTGATTCCCGGTGGCAATCAGCCCCAGCATTTT. V gene TRBV5-1 combines with J gene TRBJ1-5; no clear D gene. V gave up 1 base and J gave up 2 bases, with 10 bases separating them. CDR1 SGHRS and CDR2 YFSETQ come from the germline V gene. The CDR3 runs to 15 residues.

The chain couples TRBV6-2 or TRBV6-3 to TRBJ1-6; D not certain. Per the germline V gene, CDR1 is MNHEY and CDR2 is SVGEGT. This CDR3 is built from 15 residues. Trimming left V 2 bases short and J 9 bases short, with 14 bases between. CDR3 coding DNA: TGTGCCAGCAGTTACCCGGACGGTTCGATTTCACCCCTCCACTTT. This codes for CASSYPDGSISPLHF.

V is TRBV28 and J is TRBJ1-5; D is possibly TRBD1 (6 bases). The germline CDR1 and CDR2 sequences are MDHEN and SYDVKM. The V and J ends lost 3 bases and 8 bases respectively, with 14 bases between them. This CDR3 spans 14 amino acids. The CDR3 loop reads CASSLPQGWEPQHF. DNA for the CDR3: TGTGCCAGCAGTTTGCCCCAGGGGTGGGAGCCCCAGCATTTT. Using reference TRBV28 and TRBJ1-5 for the parts outside the CDR3, the full variable domain is DVKVTQSSRYLVKRTGEKVFLECVQDMDHENMFWYRQDPGLGLRLIYFSYDVKMKEKGDIPEGYSVSREKKERFSLILESASTNQTSMYLCASSLPQGWEPQHFGDGTRLSIL.

This clonotype appeared a few times. The genes are TRBV6-2 or TRBV6-3 and TRBJ2-3; TRBD2 aligns across 11 bases. Trimming cost V 3 bases and J 6 bases; bases outside gene matches: 2. There are 14 residues in the CDR3. Germline V gives CDR1 MNHEY, CDR2 SVGEGT. CDR3 coding DNA: TGTGCCAGCAGTTATAGCGGGAGGGGTGATACGCAGTATTTT. It translates to CASSYSGRGDTQYF.

This clonotype has more than one count but fewer than ten. The chain uses TRBV10-2 and TRBJ2-7; D gene ambiguous. CDR1 is WSHSY, CDR2 SAAADI, per germline. This CDR3 contains 14 residues. V dropped 4 bases and J dropped 4 bases, with 14 bases sitting between them. The CDR3 bases are TGCGCCAGCAGTGCCCAGGCCCTGGAGTACGAGCAGTACTTC. It is translated as CASSAQALEYEQYF.

Concerning this clonotype itself: At one end, the junction sequence differs from germline, possibly due to a read error. V and J are TRBV7-6 and TRBJ2-2, with 8 bases identical to TRBD2. This CDR3 has 16 amino acids. Germline V gene sequence: CDR1 SGHVS, CDR2 FNYEAQ. CDR3 in amino acids: CASSLEAGVETGELFF. The CDR3 nucleotides read TGTGCTAGCAGCTTAGAAGCGGGAGTTGAGACCGGGGAGCTGTTTTTT.

This clonotype was detected a few times. The V gene is TRBV3-1, the J gene TRBJ2-7; D is undetermined. The V gene lost 1 base and the J gene lost 3 bases, with 13 bases spanning the gap. CDR3 length: 15 residues. Germline CDR1 reads LGHDT; CDR2 reads YNNKEL (reference sequence). This chain's CDR3 is CASSQVGGSLYEQYF. The CDR3 DNA sequence: TGTGCCAGCAGCCAAGTGGGTGGTAGCCTCTACGAGCAGTACTTC.

By sample share, this clonotype is medium-sized (0.01 to 0.1%). The chain uses TRBV28 and TRBJ2-7; the match to TRBD1 covers 9 bases. The germline V gene has CDR1 MDHEN and CDR2 SYDVKM. V was clipped by 7 bases and J by 4 bases; unmatched bases: 2. The CDR3 has 12 amino acids. This CDR3 reads CASTQGAYEQYF. CDR3 bases: TGTGCCAGCACACAGGGGGCTTACGAGCAGTACTTC.

V usage is TRBV20-1 and J usage is TRBJ2-7, with 11 bases aligning to TRBD2. CDR1 DFQATT and CDR2 SNEGSKA come from the germline V gene (reference sequence). The J segment lost 4 bases and the V segment lost 6 bases, leaving 11 bases of the junction unmatched. The CDR3 sequence is 15 residues long. The CDR3 bases are TGCAGTGCGCTTAATAGCGGGGGGGCCAAGTACGAGCAGTACTTC. Translated, it gives CSALNSGGAKYEQYF.

This clonotype is categorized as medium-sized (0.01 to 0.1%). The CDR3 spells CASSGAGVAIEQYF. The CDR3 nucleotides are TGTGCCAGCAGTGGTGCGGGAGTTGCTATCGAGCAGTACTTC. V usage is TRBV28 and J usage is TRBJ2-7, with 7 bases identical to TRBD2. Looked up from germline, CDR1 is MDHEN and CDR2 is SYDVKM. Trimming at V came to 5 bases and at J to 6 bases, leaving 10 bases not matched to a gene. This CDR3 has 14 residues.

This clonotype was detected only a few times. This chain uses TRBV20-1 with TRBJ2-3; no definite D call. Germline V gives CDR1 DFQATT, CDR2 SNEGSKA (reference sequence). The CDR3 consists of 13 residues. Trimming pared 6 bases from V and 2 bases from J, leaving 12 bases between. The CDR3 here is CSAPGHDTDTQYF. The DNA for the CDR3 is TGCAGTGCCCCCGGCCATGACACAGATACGCAGTATTTT.

The V call is TRBV24-1, the J call TRBJ2-1; D is possibly TRBD1 or TRBD2 (5 bases each). The V gene's germline CDR1 is KGHDR and CDR2 SFDVKD. With 7 bases removed from V and 8 bases from J, the gap between germline ends came to 17 bases. CDR3 length: 14 residues. The CDR3 DNA reads TGTGCCACCAGCGTACCTGGGGGAGCGTATGAGCAGTTCTTC. Protein: CATSVPGGAYEQFF.

The chain recombines TRBV10-3 with TRBJ2-3; the D gene is possibly TRBD2 (7 bases). CDR1 ENHRY and CDR2 SYGVKD come from the germline V gene. This CDR3 has 13 residues. The V and J ends lost 10 bases and 6 bases respectively, with 17 bases between them. The CDR3 coding sequence is TGTGCCACCACACTAGGGGGGGCCGATACGCAGTATTTT. This encodes CATTLGGADTQYF.

This clonotype was seen just once. The gene calls are TRBV19 and TRBJ1-3; D possibly corresponds to TRBD1 (5 bases). The CDR3 totals 16 residues. CDR1 and CDR2 from the germline V gene are LNHDA and SQIVND (reference sequence). V was trimmed by 5 bases and J by 0 bases, leaving 14 bases between them. The CDR3 coding sequence is TGTGCCAGTAGTCCTCGGGACGGATCCTCTGGAAACACCATATATTTT. As protein: CASSPRDGSSGNTIYF.

This chain uses TRBV12-3 or TRBV12-4 with TRBJ2-1; TRBD2 is a possible D gene (5 bases). The V gene lost 7 bases and the J gene lost 9 bases, with 16 bases spanning the gap. The CDR3 covers 13 residues. This chain's CDR3 is CASTILGDLEQFF. CDR3 in DNA: TGTGCCAGCACCATATTGGGAGATCTTGAGCAGTTCTTC.

The CDR3 protein is CASSLLRGHGYTF. The CDR3 nucleotides read TGTGCCAGCAGTTTACTGCGGGGCCATGGCTACACCTTC. The chain has TRBV7-9 and TRBJ1-2; D might be TRBD1 (5 bases). Looked up from germline, CDR1 is SEHNR and CDR2 is FQNEAQ (reference sequence). V lost 6 bases to trimming and J lost 6 bases, with 14 bases between them. The CDR3 sequence is 13 residues long.

This clonotype has just a few counts. The chain couples TRBV6-5 to TRBJ2-1, with 13 positions matching TRBD2. V shed 4 bases, J shed 0 bases, and the junction held 3 bases outside the gene matches. This CDR3 is built from 17 residues. Germline CDR1 and CDR2: MNHEY and SVGAGI. This CDR3 is CASSSGLAGISYNEQFF. In DNA form, the CDR3 reads TGTGCCAGCAGTTCGGGACTAGCGGGGATCTCCTACAATGAGCAGTTCTTC.

This clonotype has just one count. The V and J genes are TRBV5-1 and TRBJ2-1; D possibly corresponds to TRBD2 (5 bases). Trimming left V 1 base short and J 6 bases short, with 11 bases between. The length of the CDR3 is 14 residues. The germline V gene has CDR1 SGHRS and CDR2 YFSETQ. Here the CDR3 DNA reads TGCGCCAGCAGCTTGTTAGAGGGCCTCAATGAGCAGTTCTTC. The encoded protein is CASSLLEGLNEQFF.

This clonotype was found a few times. The V and J genes are TRBV29-1 and TRBJ2-3, with a weak D call TRBD2 (5 bases). Germline V gene sequence: CDR1 SQVTM, CDR2 ANQGSEA. The CDR3 loop spans 15 amino acids. V was cut by 6 bases and J by 5 bases, with 21 bases left in between. CDR3 DNA: TGCAGCGTAGCGGCCCGCCAGATCTTCAGAGATACGCAGTATTTT. This gives the protein CSVAARQIFRDTQYF.

DNA of the CDR3: TGTGCCATCAGTTCCCAGGGGGGCTCAAACGAGCAGTACTTC. Its protein product is CAISSQGGSNEQYF. This chain links TRBV10-3 with TRBJ2-7; weak D call: TRBD1 (7 bases). This CDR3 spans 14 amino acids. V lost 5 bases and J lost 5, with 16 bases in between. The V gene's germline CDR1 is ENHRY and CDR2 SYGVKD.

The CDR3: CASWRAGGVSYNEQFF. In DNA form, the CDR3 reads TGTGCCAGCTGGAGGGCAGGGGGGGTCTCCTACAATGAGCAGTTCTTC. This chain connects TRBV28 to TRBJ2-1; D could derive from TRBD1 or TRBD2 (7 bases each). This CDR3 has 16 amino acids. Germline CDR1 MDHEN, CDR2 SYDVKM. With 8 bases removed from V and 0 bases from J, the gap between germline ends came to 17 bases. Full variable domain (missing parts from reference TRBV28 and TRBJ2-1): DVKVTQSSRYLVKRTGEKVFLECVQDMDHENMFWYRQDPGLGLRLIYFSYDVKMKEKGDIPEGYSVSREKKERFSLILESASTNQTSMYLCASWRAGGVSYNEQFFGPGTRLTVL.

Concerning this clonotype itself: One end of the junction fails to match germline, which may point to a read error. The chain uses TRBV5-3 and TRBJ2-1, with 7 bases lining up with TRBD2. TRBV5-3 falls under the ORF class, with uncertain function. The CDR3 consists of 15 residues. CDR3 in amino acids: CASSLGGSSYNEQFF. As DNA, the CDR3 is TGTGCCAGCAGCTTGGGGGGGAGCTCCTACAATGAGCAGTTCTTC.